The rows below give T cell receptor beta chains drawn from one sample of a study of blood T cell repertoires in COVID-19. Sequencing was performed with immunoSEQ multiplex PCR; in TCRdb, only in-frame clones are kept and a portion is missing. Of 140,000 to 150,000 clones listed, about four fifths were seen once; the top ten hold around 3.7%. Sample: peripheral blood. Every receptor here comes from a man in his sixties or seventies who had recovered from COVID-19. The conserved cysteine and the conserved F or W are not part of the CDR3 here. Size is omitted from some rows. Given values are once, few, many or a class for expanded clones.

- TRBJ2-1 TRBV10-1 ASSGGVGLENEQF
- TRBJ1-6 TRBV6-6 ATRPGQFNSPLH
- TRBJ1-2 TRBV15 ATSRVRTGLDGYT
- TRBJ2-7 TRBV4-3 ASSQGTGGGYEQY
once TRBJ2-3 TRBV5-6 ASSFLAGVPPDTQY
- TRBJ2-1 TRBV29-1 SVGIAGGSDEQF
- TRBJ2-7 TRBV30 AWSATSAHEQY
- TRBJ2-7 TRBV5-6 ASSAAPQGVEYEQY
- TRBJ1-2 TRBV30 AWSLPWTAYGYT
- TRBJ2-7 TRBV30 AWAKDGQPYEQY
- TRBJ1-5 TRBV6-6 ASSRWPNQPQH
- TRBJ2-3 TRBV29-1 SALGVAGGRQITDTQY
- TRBJ1-2 TRBV6-5 ASSYETNYGYT
- TRBJ2-7 TRBV11-2 ASSDPGGDWSYEQY
- TRBJ2-3 TRBV6-5 ASSYKDTQY
- TRBJ2-1 TRBV15 ATSSHSSGNEQF
- TRBJ2-1 TRBV6-1 ASSEANQSLAANEQF